Presented here are 15 T cell receptor beta chains from one specimen sequenced in a study of T-cell reconstitution after alpha-beta-depleted transplantation in children. Using unique molecular identifiers, the investigators prepared the TCRbeta library. TCRdb re-analysed the PCR reads in MiXCR, keeping a single row per CDR3 protein. The sample lists roughly 500,000 distinct CDR3 sequences, around 13% occurring once. Sample: PBMCs from the stem cell graft donor, taken from the stem cell graft. These receptors were collected from a human donor who donated a stem cell graft to a child with combined immunodeficiency.

This chain uses TRBV12-3 or TRBV12-4 with TRBJ2-7; D is possibly TRBD2 (6 bases). V lost 6 bases and J 12 bases, leaving 15 bases between the germline ends. This CDR3 comprises 11 residues. The CDR3 DNA reads as TGTGCCAGCAGAGCCGGGACTGTTCTGTACTTC. This encodes CASRAGTVLYF.

This clonotype was seen repeatedly, ten times or more. The chain combines TRBV5-6 with TRBJ1-1; 7 bases are a match to TRBD1. The CDR3 totals 15 residues. Germline V gene lookup returns CDR1 SGHDT and CDR2 YYEEEE. V dropped 0 bases and J dropped 4; count of bases not matched to a gene: 6. The CDR3 sequence: CASSLVAGGSTEAFF. The CDR3 bases are TGTGCCAGCAGCTTGGTCGCAGGGGGTAGCACTGAAGCTTTCTTT. Variable domain in full (rest from reference TRBV5-6 and TRBJ1-1): DAGVTQSPTHLIKTRGQQVTLRCSPKSGHDTVSWYQQALGQGPQFIFQYYEEEERQRGNFPDRFSGHQFPNYSSELNVNALLLGDSALYLCASSLVAGGSTEAFFGQGTRLTVV.

This clonotype occurred a few times. The chain links TRBV6-5 to TRBJ2-1, with TRBD2 matching 12 bases. V lost 2 bases, J lost 3 bases, and 8 bases stayed unmatched. Germline V lookup: CDR1 MNHEY, CDR2 SVGAGI. The CDR3 consists of 18 residues. CDR3 protein: CASSYGASGRAFYNEQFF. Written as DNA, the CDR3 is TGTGCCAGCAGTTACGGGGCTAGCGGGAGGGCTTTCTACAATGAGCAGTTCTTC.

The chain couples TRBV6-2 or TRBV6-3 to TRBJ2-1; TRBD1 matches at 10 bases. Germline CDR1 is MNHEY and CDR2 is SVGEGT. V was pared by 1 base and J by 5 bases, with 11 bases of the junction left unmatched. The CDR3 length is 18 residues. Here the CDR3 DNA reads TGTGCCAGCAGTTACTGGGATCTAGGGACAGGGGTTGACAATGAGCAGTTCTTC. Its protein is CASSYWDLGTGVDNEQFF.

This clonotype was observed a handful of times. J is TRBJ2-1 and V is TRBV12-3 or TRBV12-4; 9 positions agree with TRBD2. The CDR3 sequence is 16 residues long. V gave up 1 base and J gave up 8 bases; unmatched junction bases: 9. DNA of the CDR3: TGTGCCAGCAGTTTAGGGGCGGGAGGGGCCTTGGATGAGCAGTTCTTC. It yields the protein CASSLGAGGALDEQFF.

The rearrangement links TRBV4-2 to TRBJ1-1; tentative D call: TRBD1 (6 bases). Germline V gene data show CDR1 as LGHNA and CDR2 as YNFKEQ. This CDR3 has 14 residues. The V gene lost 0 bases and the J gene lost 8 bases, with 13 bases spanning the gap. CDR3 sequence reads: CASSQEVQGSEAFF. The CDR3 region has the DNA TGTGCCAGCAGCCAAGAAGTACAGGGCTCCGAAGCTTTCTTT.

The chain joins TRBV5-6 to TRBJ2-7; D possibly corresponds to TRBD2 (6 bases). Deletions cut 4 bases from V and 3 bases from J, with 14 bases between. The CDR3 is made up of 14 amino acids. Germline CDR1 reads SGHDT; CDR2 reads YYEEEE. The CDR3 protein is CASSRDFEGYEQYF. CDR3 bases: TGTGCCAGCAGCCGGGACTTCGAGGGCTACGAGCAGTACTTC.

The chain links TRBV4-3 to TRBJ1-1; a possible D gene is TRBD1 (5 bases). The V end lost 2 bases, the J end lost 3 bases, and 13 bases lay between the germline ends. The germline gives CDR1 LGHNA, CDR2 YSLEER. This CDR3 is 15 amino acids long. DNA of the CDR3: TGCGCCAGCAGCCAAACCCACAGGATTGACACTGAAGCTTTCTTT. Translating it yields CASSQTHRIDTEAFF.

This clonotype was observed at least ten times. The V gene is TRBV12-3 or TRBV12-4, the J gene TRBJ2-1; 9 nucleotides match TRBD2. The V segment lost 5 bases and the J segment 7 bases; nucleotides outside the gene matches: 3. This CDR3 is 13 amino acids long. This CDR3 is CASSRLAANEQFF. Written as DNA, the CDR3 is TGTGCCAGCAGTAGACTAGCGGCTAATGAGCAGTTCTTC.

This chain joins TRBV29-1 and TRBJ2-5, with 7 nucleotides matching TRBD1. V was clipped by 4 bases and J by 6 bases; unmatched bases: 11. Germline CDR1 and CDR2: SQVTM and ANQGSEA. The CDR3 runs to 14 residues. The CDR3 sequence: CSVGFWQGEKTQYF. As DNA, the CDR3 is TGCAGCGTTGGATTTTGGCAGGGGGAAAAGACCCAGTACTTC.

This chain uses TRBV4-3 with TRBJ2-7; 9 positions match TRBD1. The CDR3 contains 16 residues. V lost 0 bases to trimming and J lost 5 bases; unmatched junction nucleotides: 8. Germline CDR1 LGHNA, CDR2 YSLEER. The CDR3 DNA is TGCGCCAGCAGCCAAGATAGAAACAGGGGGCTTGACGAGCAGTACTTC. As protein: CASSQDRNRGLDEQYF.

This clonotype has just a few counts. The rearrangement uses TRBV7-8 and TRBJ2-1; no firm D call. CDR1 is SGHVS and CDR2 is FQNEAQ in the germline V gene. This CDR3 comprises 12 residues. V lost 5 bases and J 8 bases, leaving 10 bases between the germline ends. The CDR3 DNA reads TGTGCCAGCAGCCCTTTTCCTGATGAGCAGTTCTTC. Residues: CASSPFPDEQFF.

V is TRBV5-1 and J is TRBJ2-1; D is undetermined. CDR1 is SGHRS and CDR2 is YFSETQ in the germline V gene. The V gene lost 3 bases and the J gene lost 5 bases, with 9 bases spanning the gap. The CDR3 totals 13 residues. CDR3 protein: CASSYVGDNEQFF. The DNA of the CDR3 is TGCGCCAGCAGCTACGTGGGTGACAATGAGCAGTTCTTC.

Turning to this clonotype: A read error may explain this, as a much larger clone is one base away. This rearrangement joins TRBV20-1 to TRBJ2-3; D call uncertain. The CDR3 has 13 amino acids. CDR1 is DFQATT and CDR2 is SNEGSKA in the germline V gene (reference sequence). V lost 1 base and J 3 bases, leaving 8 bases between the germline ends. The CDR3 here is CSARALRTDTQYF. The CDR3 DNA reads as TGCAGTGCTAGAGCCCTTAGGACAGATACGCAGTATTTT.

This clonotype has a handful of counts. The chain's CDR3 is CASTRGPPNSNQPQHF. The CDR3 DNA reads TGTGCCAGCACTCGTGGACCGCCGAATAGCAATCAGCCCCAGCATTTT. The V call is TRBV7-8, the J call TRBJ1-5; no reliable D call. V was pared by 7 bases and J by 0 bases, with 16 bases between. Germline CDR1 reads SGHVS; CDR2 reads FQNEAQ. There are 16 residues in the CDR3. The whole variable domain, filled in from reference TRBV7-8 and TRBJ1-5, reads GAGVSQSPRYKVAKRGQDVALRCDPISGHVSLFWYQQALGQGPEFLTYFQNEAQLDKSGLPSDRFFAERPEGSVSTLKIQRTQQEDSAVYLCASTRGPPNSNQPQHFGDGTRLSIL.